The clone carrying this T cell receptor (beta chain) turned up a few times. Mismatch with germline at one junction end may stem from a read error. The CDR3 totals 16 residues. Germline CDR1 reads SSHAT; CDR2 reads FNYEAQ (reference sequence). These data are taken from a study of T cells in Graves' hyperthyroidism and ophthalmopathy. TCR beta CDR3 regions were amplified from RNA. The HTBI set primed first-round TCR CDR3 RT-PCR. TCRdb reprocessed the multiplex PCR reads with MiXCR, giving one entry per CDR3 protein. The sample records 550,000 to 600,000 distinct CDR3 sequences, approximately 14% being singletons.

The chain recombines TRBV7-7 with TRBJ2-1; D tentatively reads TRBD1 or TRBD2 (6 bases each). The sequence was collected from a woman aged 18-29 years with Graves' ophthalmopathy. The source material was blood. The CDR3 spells CASSLGVGGGYNEQFF. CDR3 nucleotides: TGTGCTAGCAGCTTAGGGGTCGGAGGGGGTTACAATGAGCAGTTCTTC.